Shown below are 21 T cell receptor beta chains from a single sample sequenced in a study of T cells in Graves' hyperthyroidism and ophthalmopathy. TCR beta CDR3 sequences were amplified from RNA transcripts. A set of HTBI primers served as the primers for a first-round RT-PCR of the TCR CDR3. TCRdb ran MiXCR on the multiplex PCR reads and lists one entry per CDR3 protein. Here the sample spans roughly 660,000 distinct CDR3 sequences, roughly a sixth being singletons. Sequences were obtained from blood. These receptors all come from a man in his fifties with Graves' hyperthyroidism.

This clonotype was seen ten or more times. V and J are TRBV12-3 or TRBV12-4 and TRBJ1-6, with D tentatively TRBD1 (5 bases). CDR3 size: 15 residues. The ends were cut back, 2 bases at V and 7 bases at J, with 12 bases in the middle. DNA of the CDR3: TGTGCCAGCAGTTTATACGGCCCAGGGAATTCACCCCTCCACTTT. Translating gives CASSLYGPGNSPLHF.

Many counts were recorded for this clonotype. The DNA of the CDR3 is TGTGCCATCAGTGAGTCGGCGGGAGGGCCGACAGATACGCAGTATTTT. The encoded protein is CAISESAGGPTDTQYF. This sequence joins TRBV10-3 and TRBJ2-3; TRBD2 agrees at 9 bases. CDR1 and CDR2 (germline): ENHRY, SYGVKD. The CDR3 has 16 residues. J gave up 3 bases and V 0 bases, and 4 bases lay outside the gene matches.

This clonotype was found many times. The chain combines TRBV20-1 with TRBJ1-5; the D is unclear. This CDR3 has 15 residues. Trimming shortened V by 0 bases and J by 1 base, and 10 bases separated the two germline ends. Per the germline V gene, CDR1 is DFQATT and CDR2 is SNEGSKA (reference sequence). CDR3 protein: CSARDWRSSNQPQHF. The CDR3 DNA is TGCAGTGCTAGAGATTGGAGGTCCAGCAATCAGCCCCAGCATTTT.

In this sample, this clonotype turned up a few times. This sequence joins TRBV3-1 and TRBJ2-7, with 9 bases aligning to TRBD2. The CDR3 is 15 amino acids. Trimming cost V 3 bases and J 1 base; bases outside gene matches: 4. CDR1 and CDR2 (germline): LGHDT, YNNKEL (reference sequence). Here the CDR3 DNA reads TGTGCCAGCAGCCACAGCCTAGCGGGATCCTACGAGCAGTACTTC. It is translated as CASSHSLAGSYEQYF.

The chain joins TRBV24-1 to TRBJ2-1; D is perhaps TRBD1 (7 bases). This CDR3 spans 15 amino acids. The V gene lost 4 bases and the J gene lost 2 bases, with 11 bases spanning the gap. The germline CDR1 and CDR2 sequences are KGHDR and SFDVKD. CDR3 sequence reads: CATSESGGPYNEQFF. The CDR3 DNA follows: TGTGCCACCAGTGAGTCAGGGGGGCCCTACAATGAGCAGTTCTTC.

At least ten counts were recorded for this clonotype. The V call is TRBV25-1, the J call TRBJ2-7; 10 bases align to TRBD1. CDR1 is MGHDK, CDR2 SYGVNS, per germline. The V segment lost 9 bases and the J segment 7 bases; nucleotides outside the gene matches: 9. This CDR3 is 13 amino acids long. CDR3 nucleotide sequence: TGTGCCAGTCGACAGGGGGCGGTTCGGGAGCAGTACTTC. It yields the protein CASRQGAVREQYF.

The chain is built from TRBV2 and TRBJ1-5; D not resolved. The CDR3 runs 14 residues. Germline V gene sequence: CDR1 SNHLY, CDR2 FYNNEI. Trimming stripped 3 bases from V and 2 bases from J, with 8 bases between. Here the CDR3 DNA reads TGTGCCAGCAGTGATGGGTCGGGCAATCAGCCCCAGCATTTT. Protein: CASSDGSGNQPQHF. Full variable domain (outside the CDR3, taken from reference TRBV2 and TRBJ1-5): EPEVTQTPSHQVTQMGQEVILRCVPISNHLYFYWYRQILGQKVEFLVSFYNNEISEKSEIFDDQFSVERPDGSNFTLKIRSTKLEDSAMYFCASSDGSGNQPQHFGDGTRLSIL.

This clonotype showed up many times. V usage is TRBV27 and J usage is TRBJ2-7; 11 nucleotides line up with TRBD2. Germline V gives CDR1 MNHEY, CDR2 SMNVEV (reference sequence). V dropped 5 bases and J dropped 6; count of bases not matched to a gene: 15. The length of the CDR3 is 17 residues. CDR3 loop: CASSALTSGIGSGEQYF. The CDR3 DNA reads TGTGCCAGCAGTGCCTTGACTAGCGGGATTGGGTCCGGCGAGCAGTACTTC.

This clonotype has more than one count but fewer than ten. The chain uses TRBV24-1 and TRBJ2-6, with a tentative D call TRBD2 (6 bases). The CDR3 runs to 18 residues. Trimming stripped 4 bases from V and 0 bases from J, with 15 bases between. The germline V gene has CDR1 KGHDR and CDR2 SFDVKD. CDR3 region: CATSDPASRGSGANVLTF. The CDR3 DNA reads as TGTGCCACCAGTGACCCGGCCTCGCGGGGCTCTGGGGCCAACGTCCTGACTTTC.

The CDR3 DNA is TGCGCCAGCAGCTTGGAGGGGGGGCTTAGGGCTTTCTTT. This gives the protein CASSLEGGLRAFF. The V and J genes are TRBV5-1 and TRBJ1-1, with D tentatively TRBD1 (6 bases). In germline, CDR1 is SGHRS, CDR2 YFSETQ. The CDR3 length is 13 residues. V lost 0 bases and J lost 11, with 14 bases in between.

This clonotype was recorded many times. This rearrangement joins TRBV30 to TRBJ1-6; TRBD1 matches 8 bases. CDR1 GTSNPN and CDR2 SVGIG come from the germline V gene (reference sequence). V gave up 5 bases and J gave up 12 bases; unmatched junction bases: 12. This CDR3 is built from 14 residues. The CDR3 here is CAWGIRDRYQPLHF. The DNA of the CDR3 is TGTGCCTGGGGAATCCGGGACAGGTACCAACCCCTCCACTTT.

This clonotype has just a few counts. One base away lies a much larger clone, so this may be a sequencing read error. The V call is TRBV7-2, the J call TRBJ2-3; 7 bases line up with TRBD2. Germline assignment: CDR1 SGHTA and CDR2 FQGNSA. The CDR3 spans 17 residues. The CDR3 spells CASGFPSSGASTDTQYF. The CDR3 region has the DNA TGTGCCAGCGGCTTCCCCTCTAGCGGAGCTAGCACAGATACGCAGTATTTT.

At least ten counts were recorded for this clonotype. This chain links TRBV11-2 with TRBJ2-5; no reliable D call. This CDR3 region has 14 residues. CDR1 is SGHAT, CDR2 FQNNGV, per germline. Trimming stripped 1 base from V and 3 bases from J, with 9 bases between. The CDR3 sequence: CASSLVTEKETQYF. CDR3 DNA: TGTGCCAGCAGCTTAGTAACTGAAAAAGAGACCCAGTACTTC.

V gene TRBV6-2 or TRBV6-3 combines with J gene TRBJ2-7; TRBD2 aligns across 12 bases. With V trimmed by 4 bases and J by 7 bases, 5 bases remained unmatched. The CDR3 has 14 residues. CDR1 and CDR2 from the germline V gene are MNHEY and SVGEGT. The CDR3 region is CASSWGLAGGEQYF. CDR3 DNA: TGTGCCAGCAGTTGGGGACTAGCGGGTGGTGAGCAGTACTTC.

In this sample, this clonotype turned up once. This chain joins TRBV6-1 and TRBJ1-5; TRBD1 matches 9 bases. Per germline, CDR1 MNHNS and CDR2 SASEGT. The CDR3 totals 16 residues. Germline trimming cut 4 bases from V and 1 base from J; bases unmatched to any gene: 5. The CDR3 bases are TGTGCCAGCAGTGCCCGACAGGGGGTAAGCAATCAGCCCCAGCATTTT. Its protein product is CASSARQGVSNQPQHF.

Only a few counts were recorded for this clonotype. The V gene is TRBV10-3, the J gene TRBJ1-1, with TRBD1 identical over 7 bases. The CDR3 loop spans 15 amino acids. The germline gives CDR1 ENHRY, CDR2 SYGVKD. V lost 3 bases to trimming and J lost 4 bases; unmatched junction nucleotides: 8. CDR3 DNA: TGTGCCATCAGTGACCGACAGGGTGTAGGCACTGAAGCTTTCTTT. This gives the protein CAISDRQGVGTEAFF.

The table lists this clonotype with a few counts. The chain couples TRBV7-3 to TRBJ2-2, with 7 bases fitting TRBD2. V shed 3 bases and J 8 bases; nucleotides not matched to a gene: 9. Germline values: CDR1 SGHTA, CDR2 FQGTGA. The CDR3 extends over 15 amino acids. CDR3 sequence: CASSFEAREFGELFF. CDR3 sequence (DNA): TGTGCCAGCAGCTTCGAGGCGCGGGAGTTTGGGGAGCTGTTTTTT.

The chain combines TRBV5-1 with TRBJ2-5; TRBD1 or TRBD2 may be the D gene (6 bases each). The CDR3 extends over 14 amino acids. CDR1 and CDR2 from the germline V gene are SGHRS and YFSETQ. The V end was cut by 3 bases, the J end by 4 bases, with 13 bases between. The CDR3 DNA is TGCGCCAGCAGCTCGGGCAGGGGAGGAGAGACCCAGTACTTC. It is translated as CASSSGRGGETQYF.

The rearrangement links TRBV7-3 to TRBJ2-1, with 9 positions matching TRBD2. Germline V CDR1 and CDR2: SGHTA, FQGTGA. The CDR3 covers 16 residues. J gave up 4 bases and V 5 bases, and 9 bases lay outside the gene matches. CDR3: CASSLIAGVGYNEQFF. The CDR3 region has the DNA TGTGCCAGCAGCCTAATAGCGGGAGTCGGGTACAATGAGCAGTTCTTC.

The table lists this clonotype with many counts. This rearrangement joins TRBV11-2 to TRBJ2-1; 7 nucleotides line up with TRBD2. The CDR3 is made up of 18 amino acids. Germline-derived CDR1 and CDR2 are SGHAT and FQNNGV. V shed 7 bases, J shed 0 bases, and the junction held 15 bases outside the gene matches. DNA of the CDR3: TGTGCCAGCAACAAACTCACTGGAGGGAGGGCCTCCTACAATGAGCAGTTCTTC. Amino acid sequence: CASNKLTGGRASYNEQFF.

The chain combines TRBV11-2 with TRBJ2-7; 7 bases align to TRBD2. V was pared by 4 bases and J by 3 bases, with 9 bases of the junction left unmatched. Germline V gene data show CDR1 as SGHAT and CDR2 as FQNNGV. The CDR3 covers 15 residues. In DNA form, the CDR3 reads TGTGCCAGCAGCTCCCCGCGGGGGAAGCACTACGAGCAGTACTTC. Translation: CASSSPRGKHYEQYF.